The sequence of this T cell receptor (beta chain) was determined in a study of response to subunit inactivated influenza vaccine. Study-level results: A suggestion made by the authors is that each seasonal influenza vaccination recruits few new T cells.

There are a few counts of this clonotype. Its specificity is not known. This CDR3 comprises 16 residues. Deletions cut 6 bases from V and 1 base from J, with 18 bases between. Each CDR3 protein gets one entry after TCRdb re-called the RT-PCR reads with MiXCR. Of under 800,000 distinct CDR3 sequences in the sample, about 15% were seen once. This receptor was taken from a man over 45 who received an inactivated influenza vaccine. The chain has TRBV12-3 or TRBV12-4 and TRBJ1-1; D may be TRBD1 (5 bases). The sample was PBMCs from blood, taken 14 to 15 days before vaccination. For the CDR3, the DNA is TGTGCCAGCAGCTCCTTACTCGGGGGGGGGAACACTGAAGCTTTCTTT. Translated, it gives CASSSLLGGGNTEAFF.